The 26 T cell receptor beta chains in this list originate from one sample, sequenced in a study of CD8+ T cells in alopecia areata. Sequencing templates came from extracted RNA that was reverse transcribed into cDNA. Assay: immunoSEQ multiplex PCR; the TCRdb copy retains only in-frame clones and omits some. The sample lists 150,000 to 250,000 clones, 58% occurring once. As to treatment: oral pan-JAK inhibitor, 5-10 mg twice daily. Sample: CD4+ T cells sorted from blood, taken at week 24, from a patient treated with tofacitinib. Receptor source: a human donor with alopecia areata.

A few counts support this clone. The rearrangement joins TRBV5-1 to TRBJ2-5; D might be TRBD1 (5 bases). The V end lost 4 bases, the J end lost 0 bases, and 13 bases lay between the germline ends. The CDR3 is 15 residues long. CDR1 is SGHRS and CDR2 is YFSETQ in the germline V gene. The CDR3 coding sequence is TGCGCCAGCAGCCCCGGCGCAGGGAACCAAGAGACCCAGTACTTC. It is translated as CASSPGAGNQETQYF.

The J gene is TRBJ1-4, the V gene TRBV6-6; D is unclear. Trimming shortened V by 5 bases and J by 4 bases, and 2 bases separated the two germline ends. The V gene's germline CDR1 is MNHNY and CDR2 SVGAGI (reference sequence). This CDR3 region has 11 residues. The CDR3 is CASSRNEKLFF. The CDR3 DNA reads TGTGCCAGCAGTCGTAATGAAAAACTGTTTTTT.

The V call is TRBV27, the J call TRBJ1-4; no clear D gene. Germline CDR1 MNHEY, CDR2 SMNVEV (reference sequence). V dropped 0 bases and J dropped 12 bases, with 17 bases sitting between them. The CDR3 runs 15 residues. The CDR3 protein is CASSLSALRTEQLFF. The CDR3 DNA reads TGTGCCAGCAGTTTATCGGCGTTAAGGACTGAGCAACTGTTTTTT.

This clone was seen a single time. The chain is built from TRBV18 and TRBJ2-1; D might be TRBD2 (5 bases). The CDR3 runs 13 residues. Germline V gives CDR1 KGHSH, CDR2 LQKENI. Deletions cut 4 bases from V and 7 bases from J, with 11 bases between. The CDR3 spells CASSRPSRNEQFF. CDR3 DNA sequence: TGTGCCAGCTCACGGCCTAGCCGTAATGAGCAGTTCTTC.

The chain uses TRBV5-1 and TRBJ2-3, with D perhaps being TRBD1 or TRBD2 (5 bases each). V lost 4 bases, J lost 7 bases, and 19 bases lay in between. Germline values: CDR1 SGHRS, CDR2 YFSETQ. This CDR3 spans 15 amino acids. This CDR3 is CASSTVPRGANTQYF. The DNA of the CDR3 is TGCGCCAGCAGCACGGTCCCACGAGGGGCAAATACGCAGTATTTT. The full variable domain, completed using reference TRBV5-1 and TRBJ2-3, is KAGVTQTPRYLIKTRGQQVTLSCSPISGHRSVSWYQQTPGQGLQFLFEYFSETQRNKGNFPGRFSGRQFSNSRSEMNVSTLELGDSALYLCASSTVPRGANTQYFGPGTRLTVL.

This clone occurred a few times. V and J are TRBV5-4 and TRBJ2-1; D possibly corresponds to TRBD2 (5 bases). From germline, CDR1 is SGHNT and CDR2 YYREEE (reference sequence). The CDR3 is made up of 17 amino acids. V was shortened by 4 bases and J by 5 bases, with 22 bases between the two germline ends. This chain's CDR3 is CASSRKKPGLYNNEQFF. CDR3 sequence (DNA): TGTGCCAGCAGCCGTAAAAAGCCCGGACTGTATAACAATGAGCAGTTCTTC.

This clone was seen only a few times. DNA for the CDR3: TGTGCCAGCAGCTTAGGCAAGAACACTGAAGCTTTCTTT. Its protein is CASSLGKNTEAFF. The chain combines TRBV7-8 with TRBJ1-1, with D unresolved. The CDR3 loop spans 13 amino acids. The germline V gene has CDR1 SGHVS and CDR2 FQNEAQ. Trimming pared 1 base from V and 1 base from J, leaving 4 bases between.

V is TRBV7-2 and J is TRBJ2-3; no clear D gene. Germline lookup yields CDR1 SGHTA and CDR2 FQGNSA. The CDR3 sequence is 14 residues long. V was cut by 5 bases and J by 1 base, with 10 bases left in between. The CDR3 sequence is CASSQRWGTDTQYF. Written as DNA, the CDR3 is TGTGCCAGCAGCCAGAGGTGGGGCACAGATACGCAGTATTTT.

The chain is built from TRBV29-1 and TRBJ2-1, with 8 bases lining up with TRBD1. Germline V gene sequence: CDR1 SQVTM, CDR2 ANQGSEA. CDR3 size: 13 residues. The junction had 6 bases not matched to a gene; V was cut back by 6 bases and J by 5 bases. CDR3 DNA sequence: TGCAGCGTGCGACAGGGGTTAGACAATGAGCAGTTCTTC. Protein product: CSVRQGLDNEQFF.

The chain uses TRBV15 and TRBJ1-5, with D tentatively TRBD1 (6 bases). Trimming shortened V by 0 bases and J by 3 bases, and 9 bases separated the two germline ends. Germline CDR1 LNHNV, CDR2 YYDKDF (reference sequence). The CDR3 extends over 15 amino acids. CDR3 sequence: CATSRDRQDNQPQHF. The CDR3 DNA reads as TGTGCCACCAGCAGAGACCGACAGGACAATCAGCCCCAGCATTTT.

The rearrangement uses TRBV18 and TRBJ1-4, with D perhaps TRBD1 (5 bases). V gave up 3 bases and J gave up 8 bases, with 19 bases separating them. Germline CDR1 and CDR2: KGHSH and LQKENI. The CDR3 runs to 16 residues. The CDR3 DNA sequence: TGTGCCAGCTCACCTTCCGCCCCGACAGAGGGGGAAAAACTGTTTTTT. Protein sequence: CASSPSAPTEGEKLFF.

The J gene is TRBJ1-2, the V gene TRBV30, with TRBD1 identical over 7 bases. J was trimmed by 4 bases and V by 5 bases; bases with no gene match: 1. The germline V gene has CDR1 GTSNPN and CDR2 SVGIG (reference sequence). The CDR3 runs 11 residues. The CDR3: CAWGQAYGYTF. CDR3 DNA sequence: TGTGCCTGGGGACAGGCCTATGGCTACACCTTC. The entire variable domain, with the rest obtained from reference TRBV30 and TRBJ1-2, is as follows: SQTIHQWPATLVQPVGSPLSLECTVEGTSNPNLYWYRQAAGRGLQLLFYSVGIGQISSEVPQNLSASRPQDRQFILSSKKLLLSDSGFYLCAWGQAYGYTFGSGTRLTVV.

This rearrangement joins TRBV7-8 to TRBJ2-5, with a weak D call TRBD1 (6 bases). The germline V gene encodes CDR1 SGHVS and CDR2 FQNEAQ. This CDR3 comprises 16 residues. With 5 bases removed from V and 3 bases from J, the gap between germline ends came to 19 bases. The DNA for the CDR3 is TGTGCCAGCAGCCTAAGACAGGCTAAGGGCGAAGAGACCCAGTACTTC. Translation gives CASSLRQAKGEETQYF.

The V and J genes are TRBV11-2 and TRBJ1-1, with D tentatively TRBD1 (6 bases). Germline loops: CDR1 SGHAT, CDR2 FQNNGV. Trimming removed 6 bases at V and 7 bases at J, with 12 bases between. The CDR3 has 12 residues. The CDR3 region is CASSLTGSEAFF. The CDR3 DNA follows: TGTGCCAGCAGTTTAACAGGGAGTGAAGCTTTCTTT.

The gene calls are TRBV4-3 and TRBJ2-2; D ambiguous. CDR1 and CDR2 from the germline V gene are LGHNA and YSLEER. The V gene lost 0 bases and the J gene lost 9 bases, with 11 bases spanning the gap. The CDR3 extends over 14 amino acids. The CDR3 is CASSQDLSGRELFF. CDR3 nucleotides: TGCGCCAGCAGCCAAGATCTCAGTGGCAGGGAGCTGTTTTTT.

This chain uses TRBV2 with TRBJ1-1; D is ambiguous. The germline CDR1 and CDR2 sequences are SNHLY and FYNNEI. The V end lost 5 bases, the J end lost 1 base, and 5 bases lay between the germline ends. CDR3 size: 12 residues. CDR3 in amino acids: CASSPENTEAFF. Here the CDR3 DNA reads TGTGCCAGCAGTCCAGAGAACACTGAAGCTTTCTTT.

This clone occurred a few times. V and J are TRBV7-7 and TRBJ2-1, with a weak D call TRBD2 (6 bases). The V end lost 5 bases, the J end lost 6 bases, and 14 bases lay between the germline ends. This CDR3 is built from 14 residues. CDR1 and CDR2 from the germline V gene are SSHAT and FNYEAQ (reference sequence). This CDR3 is CASSTSGGSNEQFF. CDR3 sequence (DNA): TGTGCCAGCAGCACCTCTGGGGGGTCCAATGAGCAGTTCTTC.

This sequence joins TRBV19 and TRBJ1-1, with a weak D call TRBD1 (5 bases). The CDR3 extends over 14 amino acids. V was shortened by 7 bases and J by 0 bases, with 12 bases between the two germline ends. Looked up from germline, CDR1 is LNHDA and CDR2 is SQIVND (reference sequence). The CDR3 loop reads CASIPGGVNTEAFF. For the CDR3, the DNA is TGTGCCAGTATTCCGGGGGGGGTGAACACTGAAGCTTTCTTT.

The chain uses TRBV5-1 and TRBJ2-3; 11 bases are shared with TRBD2. V dropped 3 bases and J dropped 4; count of bases not matched to a gene: 4. From germline, CDR1 is SGHRS and CDR2 YFSETQ. CDR3 length equals 15 residues. The CDR3 sequence is CASSWGLAVADTQYF. For the CDR3, the DNA is TGCGCCAGCAGCTGGGGACTAGCGGTCGCAGATACGCAGTATTTT.

The V gene is TRBV7-2, the J gene TRBJ2-7; 11 bases map to TRBD2. Germline lookup yields CDR1 SGHTA and CDR2 FQGNSA. This CDR3 is 16 amino acids long. V was pared by 5 bases and J by 4 bases, with 10 bases of the junction left unmatched. CDR3 in amino acids: CASSPLRLAGSYEQYF. The CDR3 DNA reads TGTGCCAGCAGCCCACTCCGACTAGCGGGATCATACGAGCAGTACTTC.

This chain links TRBV7-6 with TRBJ2-5; 7 bases align to TRBD1. Germline V gives CDR1 SGHVS, CDR2 FNYEAQ. The CDR3 spans 15 residues. Trimming cost V 1 base and J 2 bases; bases outside gene matches: 4. The CDR3 bases are TGTGCCAGCAGCTTAGGGGTCAGGGGGCAAGAGACCCAGTACTTC. It is translated as CASSLGVRGQETQYF.

The chain carries TRBV14 and TRBJ1-4, with D possibly being TRBD1 (5 bases). Trimming took 6 bases from V and 7 from J, leaving 12 bases between them. This CDR3 spans 13 amino acids. CDR1 SGHDN and CDR2 FVKESK come from the germline V gene. CDR3 region: CASRLLRGEKLFF. CDR3 bases: TGTGCCAGCAGATTGTTAAGGGGTGAAAAACTGTTTTTT.

This clone was found a few times. The chain links TRBV4-2 to TRBJ1-2, with TRBD1 as a possible D gene (6 bases). The V and J ends lost 0 bases and 7 bases respectively, with 15 bases between them. The CDR3 totals 15 residues. Germline CDR1 is LGHNA and CDR2 is YNFKEQ. In DNA, the CDR3 is TGTGCCAGCAGCCAAGACAACAGGGTGGGTTCTGGCTACACCTTC. Translation gives CASSQDNRVGSGYTF.

DNA for the CDR3: TGTGCCAGCACCCCTGGGGCAGGGTGGAGCTGGACTGAAGCTTTCTTT. Its protein product is CASTPGAGWSWTEAFF. The rearrangement links TRBV27 to TRBJ1-1, with TRBD1 as a possible D gene (5 bases). Germline lookup yields CDR1 MNHEY and CDR2 SMNVEV (reference sequence). Trimming cost V 7 bases and J 5 bases, with 23 bases left between them. CDR3 length: 16 amino acids.

V gene TRBV29-1 combines with J gene TRBJ2-5; D is perhaps TRBD1 (6 bases). V was clipped by 5 bases and J by 2 bases, with 9 bases between them. Per the germline V gene, CDR1 is SQVTM and CDR2 is ANQGSEA. The CDR3 is made up of 12 amino acids. In DNA, the CDR3 is TGCAGCGTTAGGACAGTTCAAGAGACCCAGTACTTC. It translates to CSVRTVQETQYF.

The chain joins TRBV25-1 to TRBJ1-6; D might be TRBD1 (5 bases). This CDR3 is 17 amino acids long. The ends were cut back, 3 bases at V and 5 bases at J, with 17 bases in the middle. CDR1 is MGHDK, CDR2 SYGVNS, per germline. The CDR3 nucleotides read TGTGCCAGCAGTGATTCACTCACCGGGACTAATAATTCACCCCTCCACTTT. Amino acid sequence: CASSDSLTGTNNSPLHF.